These T cell receptor beta chains were read from a single sample in a study of blood T cell repertoires in COVID-19. Only in-frame clones appear in the TCRdb table, and some are missing; sequencing was by immunoSEQ multiplex PCR. The table lists 95,000 to 130,000 clones, approximately 84% of them singletons. The specimen sequenced was peripheral blood. Receptor source: a man aged 65 to 85 with active or convalescent COVID-19. The CDR3 runs from the conserved cysteine through the conserved F or W. A D gene is named only where the DNA matches it firmly. A clone size is listed for some rows: how often the clone was seen (once, few, many), or a class if it is expanded.

d_call,j_call,clone_size,v_call,cdr3_nt,cdr3_aa
TRBD2,TRBJ2-4,.,TRBV19,TGTGCCAGTAGTGTTCTAGCGGGGGGGCCTGATAACATTCAGTACTTC,CASSVLAGGPDNIQYF
.,TRBJ1-2,.,TRBV5-8,TGTGCCAGCAGCTTGGGGCAGGGCAACTATGGCTACACCTTC,CASSLGQGNYGYTF
.,TRBJ1-2,few,TRBV6-6,TGTGCCAGCAGACAGAACTATGGCTACACCTTC,CASRQNYGYTF
.,TRBJ2-1,.,TRBV7-7,TGTGCCAGCAGCCCGGGGGGCGTAAGCTCCTACAATGAGCAGTTCTTC,CASSPGGVSSYNEQFF
.,TRBJ1-5,once,TRBV30,TGTGCCTGGAGTGTACGGAGCAATCAGCCCCAGCATTTT,CAWSVRSNQPQHF
.,TRBJ1-5,many,TRBV7-2,TGTGCCAGCAGCTTGGGTCGGGGCAATCAGCCCCAGCATTTT,CASSLGRGNQPQHF
TRBD2,TRBJ2-1,.,TRBV2,TGTGCCAGCAGCCAAGAGCGGGGGCGTTACAATGAGCAGTTCTTC,CASSQERGRYNEQFF
.,TRBJ1-2,once,TRBV3-1/TRBV3-2,TGTGCCAGCAGCCAAGAGACAAGCTATGGCTACACCTTC,CASSQETSYGYTF
.,TRBJ1-1,once,TRBV7-2,TGTGCCAGCACCCGGGGGGGCGTGAACACTGAAGCTTTCTTT,CASTRGGVNTEAFF
.,TRBJ1-2,.,TRBV27,TGTGCCAGCAGTCTCCGAGAGGACAGACTCTATGGCTACACCTTC,CASSLREDRLYGYTF
.,TRBJ1-3,.,TRBV7-2,TGTGCCAGCAGCTTAGAAAGACAGTTAACTGGAAACACCATATATTTT,CASSLERQLTGNTIYF
.,TRBJ1-1,.,TRBV5-1,TGCGCCAGCTTCCCCGAGGCGGTGAACACTGAAGCTTTCTTT,CASFPEAVNTEAFF
.,TRBJ2-7,.,TRBV5-1,TGCGCCAGCAGCTTGGAGGTAGGAGGGTCTTCCTACGAGCAGTACTTC,CASSLEVGGSSYEQYF
.,TRBJ1-2,once,TRBV18,TGTGCCAGCTCACCGGAGGGTTCCTATGGCTACACCTTC,CASSPEGSYGYTF
.,TRBJ2-2,.,TRBV21-1,TGTGCCAGCAACCGGCAGGGACTAGCGGGAGGAGGGGTGGCCGGGGAGCTGTTTTTT,CASNRQGLAGGGVAGELFF
TRBD1,TRBJ2-7,.,TRBV19,TGTGCCAGTAGTAGGACAGGGACCTCCTACGAGCAGTACTTC,CASSRTGTSYEQYF
.,TRBJ1-2,.,TRBV5-4,TGTGCCAGCAGCTTGCGGAGAGCGGATGGCTACACCTTC,CASSLRRADGYTF
TRBD2,TRBJ2-1,.,TRBV5-4,TGTGCCAGCAGCTTGGCCGGGGCTAGCGGGAGTAATGAGCAGTTCTTC,CASSLAGASGSNEQFF
TRBD2,TRBJ2-5,.,TRBV7-9,TGTGCCAGCAGACTTAGGGAGCGGGGGACCCAAGAGACCCAGTACTTC,CASRLRERGTQETQYF